This paragraph reports one T cell receptor (beta chain). TCRdb keeps only in-frame clones here, not all; method: immunoSEQ multiplex PCR. The repertoire includes about 340,000 clones, about 87% of them detected once, and more than 5% sits in the top ten. The sample is drawn from a study of blood T cell repertoires in COVID-19. At the level of the study: COVID-19 samples from acute and convalescent phases originated in the United States, Italy and Spain.

This CDR3 spans 14 amino acids. Trimming left V 3 bases short and J 2 bases short, with 10 bases between. Per germline, CDR1 WNHNN and CDR2 SYGVQD (reference sequence). The chain joins TRBV10-1 to TRBJ1-2; D is unresolved. The TCR comes from a woman aged 50 to 60 with COVID-19, enrolled during active disease. Sequenced: peripheral blood. The chain's CDR3 is CASSENSLNYGYTF. The CDR3 bases are TGCGCCAGCAGTGAAAACAGTTTAAACTATGGCTACACCTTC.